This TCR beta chain was recovered during a study of cytomegalovirus exposure and HLA in healthy donors. Broader study findings: For most TCR beta V segments, an earlier analysis put the productive rate at about 87% or about 30% of the time.

Note on this clone: Antigen specificity is unknown.

In the PCR, 60 Vbeta and 13 Jbeta primers were used. Clones were read by immunoSEQ multiplex PCR, and TCRdb kept only the in-frame ones, dropping some. The table has some 140,000 clones, roughly 80% seen once. J gave up 2 bases and V 2 bases, and 2 bases lay outside the gene matches. Germline V gene lookup returns CDR1 SGHTA and CDR2 FQGTGA. The CDR3 has 14 amino acids. V gene TRBV7-3 combines with J gene TRBJ2-7, with 8 bases matching TRBD2. The clonotype was recovered from a woman aged 45-65 years in good health and CMV-seropositive. Sequenced sample: PBMCs. The CDR3 spells CASSLDSGTYEQYF. The CDR3 DNA is TGTGCCAGCAGCTTAGATAGCGGGACCTACGAGCAGTACTTC. The variable domain in full, with the rest retrieved from reference TRBV7-3 and TRBJ2-7, is GAGVSQTPSNKVTEKGKYVELRCDPISGHTALYWYRQSLGQGPEFLIYFQGTGAADDSGLPNDRFFAVRPEGSVSTLKIQRTERGDSAVYLCASSLDSGTYEQYFGPGTRLTVT.